The T cell receptor beta chain under discussion was sequenced for a study of blood T cell repertoires in COVID-19. The table lists this clone with a count of one. Method: immunoSEQ multiplex PCR; TCRdb's copy keeps in-frame clones and lacks some. The sample contains some 200,000 clones, approximately 83% of which appear only once. The sequencing input was PBMCs or T cells enriched from blood (not recorded which). The sequence was collected from a woman aged 50 to 65 who had been exposed to COVID-19.

CDR3: CASRQGAPGELFF. The CDR3 DNA reads TGCGCCAGCAGACAGGGGGCGCCCGGGGAGCTGTTTTTT. V gene TRBV5-1 combines with J gene TRBJ2-2; 9 bases agree with TRBD1. The CDR3 contains 13 residues. V was clipped by 5 bases and J by 6 bases; unmatched bases: 2. The V gene's germline CDR1 is SGHRS and CDR2 YFSETQ.